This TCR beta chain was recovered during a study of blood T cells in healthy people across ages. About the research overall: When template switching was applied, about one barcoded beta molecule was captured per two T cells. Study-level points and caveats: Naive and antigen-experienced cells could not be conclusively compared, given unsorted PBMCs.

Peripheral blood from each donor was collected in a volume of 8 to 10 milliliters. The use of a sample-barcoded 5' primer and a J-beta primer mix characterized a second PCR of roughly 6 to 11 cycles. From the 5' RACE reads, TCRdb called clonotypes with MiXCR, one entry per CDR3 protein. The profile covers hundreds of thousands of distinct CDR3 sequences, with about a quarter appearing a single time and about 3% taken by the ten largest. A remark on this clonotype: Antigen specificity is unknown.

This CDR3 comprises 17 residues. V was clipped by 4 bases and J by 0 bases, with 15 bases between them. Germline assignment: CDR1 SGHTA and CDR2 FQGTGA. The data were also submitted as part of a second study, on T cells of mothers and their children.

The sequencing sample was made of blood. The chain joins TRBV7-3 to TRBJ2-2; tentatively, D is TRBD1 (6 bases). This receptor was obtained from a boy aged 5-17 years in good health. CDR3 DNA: TGTGCCAGCAGCTCGAGAAAGGACAGTTCGAACACCGGGGAGCTGTTTTTT. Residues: CASSSRKDSSNTGELFF.